These T cell receptor beta chains were read from a single sample in a study of blood T cell repertoires in COVID-19. Using immunoSEQ multiplex PCR, the repertoire was profiled, and TCRdb retains in-frame clones only, with some absent. The data hold about 140,000 clones, with around 86% observed a single time. The material sequenced was peripheral blood. The receptors stem from a human donor in a cohort sampled during active COVID-19. Both conserved end residues are part of each CDR3. Each record gives: CDR3 length, V gene, D gene, J gene, clone size, CDR3 protein, CDR3 DNA. A D gene is named only where the DNA matches it firmly. Not every row has a clone size; where given, it reads once, few, many or a size class.

len: 15
v_gene: TRBV6-5
d_gene: TRBD2
j_gene: TRBJ2-7
abundance: NA
CDR3aa: CASSYSREGMYEQYF
CDR3nt: TGTGCCAGCAGTTACTCGCGGGAGGGGATGTACGAGCAGTACTTC

len: 16
v_gene: TRBV25-1
d_gene: NA
j_gene: TRBJ2-2
abundance: NA
CDR3aa: CASSEYPEENTGELFF
CDR3nt: TGTGCCAGCAGTGAATATCCGGAGGAGAACACCGGGGAGCTGTTTTTT

len: 15
v_gene: TRBV28
d_gene: NA
j_gene: TRBJ1-3
abundance: NA
CDR3aa: CASSSRQLSGNTIYF
CDR3nt: TGTGCCAGCAGTTCAAGACAGCTCTCTGGAAACACCATATATTTT

len: 14
v_gene: TRBV5-4
d_gene: TRBD1
j_gene: TRBJ2-1
abundance: once
CDR3aa: CASSSGTGDNEQFF
CDR3nt: TGTGCCAGCAGCTCGGGGACAGGTGACAATGAGCAGTTCTTC

len: 16
v_gene: TRBV7-2
d_gene: TRBD2
j_gene: TRBJ2-3
abundance: NA
CDR3aa: CASSIGLAGAEGTQYF
CDR3nt: TGTGCCAGCAGCATAGGACTAGCGGGAGCAGAAGGTACGCAGTATTTT

len: 15
v_gene: TRBV19
d_gene: TRBD1
j_gene: TRBJ1-1
abundance: NA
CDR3aa: CASSSSRQGNTEAFF
CDR3nt: TGTGCCAGTAGTAGCTCACGACAGGGAAACACTGAAGCTTTCTTT

len: 16
v_gene: TRBV9
d_gene: TRBD1
j_gene: TRBJ1-6
abundance: few
CDR3aa: CASSERTGGQNSPLHF
CDR3nt: TGTGCCAGCAGCGAACGGACAGGGGGACAGAATTCACCCCTCCACTTT

len: 18
v_gene: TRBV7-8
d_gene: TRBD1
j_gene: TRBJ1-2
abundance: NA
CDR3aa: CASSLIPPGQGMVRGYTF
CDR3nt: TGTGCCAGCAGCTTAATCCCACCGGGACAGGGGATGGTTAGGGGCTACACCTTC

len: 16
v_gene: TRBV4-2
d_gene: NA
j_gene: TRBJ1-3
abundance: NA
CDR3aa: CASSQDQGTSGNTIYF
CDR3nt: TGTGCCAGCAGCCAAGACCAGGGGACCTCTGGAAACACCATATATTTT

len: 13
v_gene: TRBV9
d_gene: TRBD2
j_gene: TRBJ2-1
abundance: NA
CDR3aa: CASSGTSGRRQFF
CDR3nt: TGTGCCAGCAGCGGGACTAGCGGGAGACGGCAGTTCTTC

len: 17
v_gene: TRBV18
d_gene: TRBD2
j_gene: TRBJ2-2
abundance: NA
CDR3aa: CASSPFSGRANTGELFF
CDR3nt: TGTGCCAGCTCACCTTTTAGCGGGAGAGCGAACACCGGGGAGCTGTTTTTT

len: 16
v_gene: TRBV27
d_gene: NA
j_gene: TRBJ2-3
abundance: NA
CDR3aa: CASSLRGWGNTDTQYF
CDR3nt: TGTGCCAGCAGTTTGCGGGGTTGGGGTAACACAGATACGCAGTATTTT

len: 14
v_gene: TRBV2
d_gene: NA
j_gene: TRBJ1-5
abundance: few
CDR3aa: CASSEVGGNQPQHF
CDR3nt: TGTGCCAGCAGTGAAGTCGGGGGTAATCAGCCCCAGCATTTT

len: 14
v_gene: TRBV7-8
d_gene: NA
j_gene: TRBJ1-5
abundance: NA
CDR3aa: CASSLRQINQPQHF
CDR3nt: TGTGCCAGCAGCCTTCGACAGATCAATCAGCCCCAGCATTTT

len: 14
v_gene: TRBV18
d_gene: NA
j_gene: TRBJ2-7
abundance: NA
CDR3aa: CASSPEQEDYEQYF
CDR3nt: TGTGCCAGCTCTCCCGAACAGGAAGACTACGAGCAGTACTTC

len: 14
v_gene: TRBV11-2
d_gene: TRBD1
j_gene: TRBJ2-7
abundance: NA
CDR3aa: CASSLGGQTYEQYF
CDR3nt: TGTGCCAGCAGCTTAGGGGGACAGACCTACGAGCAGTACTTC

len: 16
v_gene: TRBV5-1
d_gene: NA
j_gene: TRBJ2-3
abundance: NA
CDR3aa: CASSISGEPSTDTQYF
CDR3nt: TGCGCCAGCAGCATCTCGGGGGAACCTAGCACAGATACGCAGTATTTT

len: 16
v_gene: TRBV5-1
d_gene: NA
j_gene: TRBJ1-2
abundance: once
CDR3aa: CASSPSAGQTPMGYTF
CDR3nt: TGCGCCAGCAGCCCCTCGGCAGGACAGACCCCTATGGGCTACACCTTC

len: 12
v_gene: TRBV2
d_gene: NA
j_gene: TRBJ2-1
abundance: NA
CDR3aa: CASTTRYNEQFF
CDR3nt: TGTGCCAGCACCACGCGTTACAATGAGCAGTTCTTC

len: 15
v_gene: TRBV11-2
d_gene: NA
j_gene: TRBJ1-2
abundance: NA
CDR3aa: CASSEVRGQIYGYTF
CDR3nt: TGTGCCAGCAGCGAGGTCCGGGGACAAATCTATGGCTACACCTTC

len: 17
v_gene: TRBV7-7
d_gene: TRBD2
j_gene: TRBJ2-2
abundance: many
CDR3aa: CASSFLAGGASAGELFF
CDR3nt: TGTGCTAGCAGCTTCTTAGCCGGGGGGGCCTCGGCCGGGGAGCTGTTTTTT

len: 13
v_gene: TRBV2
d_gene: NA
j_gene: TRBJ1-1
abundance: NA
CDR3aa: CASSPATGTEAFF
CDR3nt: TGTGCCAGCAGCCCTGCTACCGGGACTGAAGCTTTCTTT

len: 15
v_gene: TRBV28
d_gene: NA
j_gene: TRBJ1-5
abundance: NA
CDR3aa: CASSLLDRDNQPQHF
CDR3nt: TGTGCCAGCAGTTTATTGGACAGAGACAATCAGCCCCAGCATTTT

len: 15
v_gene: TRBV6-1
d_gene: TRBD1
j_gene: TRBJ2-5
abundance: NA
CDR3aa: CASSEEGAGRETQYF
CDR3nt: TGTGCCAGCAGTGAAGAGGGGGCAGGGAGAGAGACCCAGTACTTC

len: 15
v_gene: TRBV7-2
d_gene: NA
j_gene: TRBJ1-1
abundance: NA
CDR3aa: CASSWGGQLATEAFF
CDR3nt: TGTGCCAGCAGCTGGGGTGGACAGTTAGCCACTGAAGCTTTCTTT

len: 17
v_gene: TRBV4-1
d_gene: TRBD1
j_gene: TRBJ1-2
abundance: NA
CDR3aa: CASRPPTAFDRVSGYTF
CDR3nt: TGCGCCAGCAGACCCCCAACCGCCTTTGACAGGGTATCAGGCTACACCTTC

len: 12
v_gene: TRBV6-4
d_gene: NA
j_gene: TRBJ2-7
abundance: NA
CDR3aa: CASRYRNYEQYF
CDR3nt: TGTGCCAGCAGGTACAGAAACTACGAGCAGTACTTC

len: 14
v_gene: TRBV18
d_gene: NA
j_gene: TRBJ2-3
abundance: NA
CDR3aa: CASSPVTGADTQYF
CDR3nt: TGTGCCAGCTCACCAGTCACAGGCGCAGATACGCAGTATTTT

len: 15
v_gene: TRBV5-1
d_gene: TRBD1
j_gene: TRBJ2-7
abundance: NA
CDR3aa: CASSPGDRATYEQYF
CDR3nt: TGCGCCAGCAGTCCCGGGGACAGGGCGACCTACGAGCAGTACTTC

len: 14
v_gene: TRBV28
d_gene: NA
j_gene: TRBJ1-5
abundance: NA
CDR3aa: CASRPTGSNQPQHF
CDR3nt: TGTGCCAGCAGGCCTACAGGGAGCAATCAGCCCCAGCATTTT

len: 17
v_gene: TRBV27
d_gene: TRBD1
j_gene: TRBJ2-1
abundance: NA
CDR3aa: CASSSLRTGQSYNEQFF
CDR3nt: TGTGCCAGCAGTTCCTTAAGGACAGGGCAATCCTACAATGAGCAGTTCTTC

len: 14
v_gene: TRBV2
d_gene: TRBD1
j_gene: TRBJ1-6
abundance: once
CDR3aa: CATTRDSNNSPLHF
CDR3nt: TGTGCCACCACCCGGGACAGTAATAATTCACCCCTCCACTTT

len: 15
v_gene: TRBV7-3
d_gene: NA
j_gene: TRBJ2-3
abundance: NA
CDR3aa: CASSLSSTGTDTQYF
CDR3nt: TGTGCCAGCAGCTTAAGCTCGACAGGCACAGATACGCAGTATTTT

len: 17
v_gene: TRBV15
d_gene: NA
j_gene: TRBJ2-4
abundance: NA
CDR3aa: CATSPPSGELAKNIQYF
CDR3nt: TGTGCCACCAGCCCCCCCTCGGGGGAACTAGCCAAAAACATTCAGTACTTC

len: 17
v_gene: TRBV14
d_gene: NA
j_gene: TRBJ2-1
abundance: once
CDR3aa: CASSPRAGQRWSNEQFF
CDR3nt: TGTGCCAGCAGTCCAAGGGCAGGACAGCGATGGAGCAATGAGCAGTTCTTC

len: 18
v_gene: TRBV5-6
d_gene: NA
j_gene: TRBJ2-2
abundance: once
CDR3aa: CASSLVGGTGIESGELFF
CDR3nt: TGTGCCAGCAGCTTGGTGGGGGGGACAGGCATTGAGTCCGGGGAGCTGTTTTTT